A selection of T cell receptor beta chains follows, all from one sample in a study of blood T cell repertoires in COVID-19. Data came from immunoSEQ multiplex PCR; TCRdb stores just in-frame clones and leaves some out. The sample includes some 56,000 clones, around 67% of them seen just once. Sequencing was carried out using peripheral blood. These receptors were obtained from a woman in her forties or fifties with active or convalescent COVID-19. The CDR3 runs from the conserved cysteine through the conserved F or W. A D gene is named only where the DNA matches it firmly. A row's size may be missing; if present it is once, few, many or a size class.

clone_size	d_call	v_call	j_call	cdr3_aa	cdr3_nt
-	-	TRBV6-6	TRBJ1-2	CASRSGSGLYGYTF	TGTGCCAGCAGATCAGGATCGGGGTTATATGGCTACACCTTC
few	TRBD1	TRBV25-1	TRBJ1-4	CASSAGGTNEKLFF	TGTGCCAGCAGCGCAGGGGGGACTAATGAAAAACTGTTTTTT
-	TRBD1	TRBV5-1	TRBJ2-6	CASGKTGGSSGANVLTF	TGCGCCAGCGGAAAGACAGGGGGATCCTCCGGGGCCAACGTCCTGACTTTC
-	TRBD1	TRBV28	TRBJ1-1	CASSSGDRDTEAFF	TGTGCCAGCAGTTCCGGGGACAGAGACACTGAAGCTTTCTTT
-	-	TRBV23-1	TRBJ2-1	CASSLYKQGSYNEQFF	TGCGCCAGCAGTCTTTATAAACAGGGATCCTACAATGAGCAGTTCTTC
-	-	TRBV28	TRBJ1-5	CASSIQGFNQPQHF	TGTGCCAGCAGTATTCAGGGATTTAATCAGCCCCAGCATTTT
-	-	TRBV7-9	TRBJ1-1	CASSLVGSGMWNTEAFF	TGTGCCAGCAGCTTGGTAGGGTCAGGGATGTGGAACACTGAAGCTTTCTTT
-	-	TRBV29-1	TRBJ1-4	CSVLGGVGEKLFF	TGCAGCGTCTTAGGGGGGGTCGGGGAAAAACTGTTTTTT
-	-	TRBV28	TRBJ1-6	CASSRGGNNSPLHF	TGTGCCAGCAGCCGGGGAGGGAATAATTCACCCCTCCACTTT
-	TRBD2	TRBV5-5	TRBJ2-1	CASSFSGTSPGQFF	TGTGCCAGCAGCTTTTCAGGGACTAGCCCTGGGCAGTTCTTC
-	-	TRBV5-1	TRBJ2-7	CASSHGQEGSYEQYF	TGCGCCAGCAGCCATGGACAGGAGGGCTCCTACGAGCAGTACTTC
-	-	TRBV10-1	TRBJ1-1	CASSVTENTEAFF	TGCGCCAGCAGCGTTACAGAGAACACTGAAGCTTTCTTT
-	-	TRBV11-3	TRBJ1-1	CASSRGGVGTEAFF	TGTGCCAGCAGCCGAGGGGGGGTCGGCACTGAAGCTTTCTTT
many	TRBD2	TRBV25-1	TRBJ2-1	CASSDGLAGSGDEQFF	TGTGCCAGCAGTGACGGACTAGCGGGATCTGGGGATGAGCAGTTCTTC
few	-	TRBV6-1	TRBJ2-7	CASSEMGGYYEQYF	TGTGCCAGCAGTGAAATGGGGGGTTACTACGAGCAGTACTTC
-	-	TRBV18	TRBJ1-3	CASSTKEGNTIYF	TGTGCCAGCTCAACTAAGGAGGGAAACACCATATATTTT
-	TRBD1	TRBV24-1	TRBJ1-1	CATNRGSGTEAFF	TGTGCCACAAACAGGGGGTCGGGAACTGAAGCTTTCTTT
-	-	TRBV5-1	TRBJ2-1	CASSDTGNYNEQFF	TGCGCCAGCAGCGACACAGGGAACTACAATGAGCAGTTCTTC
-	TRBD2	TRBV9	TRBJ2-5	CASSVQPAGGRETQYF	TGTGCCAGCAGCGTACAGCCCGCGGGGGGGAGGGAGACCCAGTACTTC
-	-	TRBV29-1	TRBJ2-3	CSVQGVSHTDTQYF	TGCAGCGTCCAAGGAGTCAGCCACACAGATACGCAGTATTTT
-	-	TRBV3-1/TRBV3-2	TRBJ1-2	CASSPSGYGYTF	TGTGCCAGCAGCCCTTCGGGCTATGGCTACACCTTC
-	TRBD1	TRBV7-9	TRBJ2-7	CASSYNRGSYEQYF	TGTGCCAGCAGCTACAACAGGGGATCTTACGAGCAGTACTTC
-	TRBD1	TRBV27	TRBJ1-2	CASSSRDRVNYGYTF	TGTGCCAGCAGTAGTAGGGACAGGGTTAACTATGGCTACACCTTC
-	-	TRBV7-2	TRBJ2-1	CASSLASPPGQFF	TGTGCCAGCAGCTTAGCAAGCCCCCCTGGGCAGTTCTTC
few	-	TRBV27	TRBJ2-1	CASSRGYQGNEQFF	TGTGCCAGCAGTCGTGGGTATCAGGGCAATGAGCAGTTCTTC
-	-	TRBV27	TRBJ1-6	CASSLSGPGDSSYNSPLHF	TGTGCCAGCAGTTTATCAGGTCCAGGGGATAGCTCCTATAATTCACCCCTCCACTTT
-	-	TRBV6-1	TRBJ2-6	CASSERAGESRSGANVLTF	TGTGCCAGCAGTGAAAGGGCAGGGGAATCCAGGTCGGGGGCCAACGTCCTGACTTTC
-	-	TRBV5-1	TRBJ2-1	CASSLADSSYNEQFF	TGCGCCAGCAGCTTAGCGGATAGCTCCTACAATGAGCAGTTCTTC
many	-	TRBV11-1	TRBJ2-2	CASSLGLYHTGELFF	TGTGCCAGCAGCTTAGGACTATATCACACCGGGGAGCTGTTTTTT
-	-	TRBV7-2	TRBJ2-7	CASRPRPSSSYEQYF	TGTGCCAGCAGACCGCGGCCATCCAGCTCCTACGAGCAGTACTTC
-	-	TRBV7-8	TRBJ1-2	CASSLAGNYGYTF	TGTGCCAGCAGCTTAGCCGGGAACTATGGCTACACCTTC
-	TRBD2	TRBV9	TRBJ2-1	CASSIGLAGGNEQFF	TGTGCCAGCAGCATCGGACTAGCGGGAGGCAATGAGCAGTTCTTC
-	-	TRBV14	TRBJ1-1	CASSGAYTEAFF	TGTGCCAGCAGCGGTGCGTACACTGAAGCTTTCTTT
-	-	TRBV7-6	TRBJ1-1	CASSKRDSGSAGSTEAFF	TGTGCCAGCAGCAAAAGGGACTCAGGGTCCGCTGGTAGCACTGAAGCTTTCTTT
-	-	TRBV13	TRBJ2-1	CASSPREGEQFF	TGTGCCAGCAGCCCCCGGGAAGGTGAGCAGTTCTTC
-	TRBD2	TRBV10-2	TRBJ2-1	CASNLAVAYNEQFF	TGCGCCAGCAACCTAGCGGTAGCCTACAATGAGCAGTTCTTC